This TCR beta chain was observed in a study of T-cell memory formation after mild COVID-19. About the research overall: Each donor largely had its own TCR clusters. Overall study results and limits: The pre-infection memory compartment contained some responding clones, suggesting cross-reactive memory joined. Contracting clones localized mainly to CM and EM when CD4+ and mainly to EMRA when CD8+.

TCR alpha and TCR beta cDNA libraries carrying sample barcodes and UMIs came from 5'RACE with constant-segment primers. TCRdb processed the 5' RACE reads anew with MiXCR; each CDR3 protein has one entry. This table has 150,000 to 200,000 distinct CDR3 sequences, roughly 12% appearing once. Worth noting for this clonotype: Its antigen remains unknown.

Germline V CDR1 and CDR2: SEHNR, FQNEAQ (reference sequence). V gave up 7 bases and J gave up 5 bases; unmatched junction bases: 10. This CDR3 is built from 15 residues. The clonotype originates from a man aged 18 to 30 who had mild COVID-19 (a few samples of this study predate the infection). Cell type and time point are not known. V is TRBV7-9 and J is TRBJ1-2; 10 nucleotides line up with TRBD1. The material sequenced was PBMCs or a T cell subset sorted from them (not recorded which). The CDR3 loop is CASNQPGTGEYGYTF. As DNA, the CDR3 is TGTGCCAGCAACCAGCCTGGGACAGGGGAATATGGCTACACCTTC.